One sample yielded the 27 T cell receptor beta chains listed below, sequenced in a study of T cell repertoires in cytomegalovirus infection. These receptors' targets are unknown. In TCRdb, the reads were re-called with MiXCR into one record per CDR3 protein. Here the sample spans roughly 570,000 distinct CDR3 sequences, roughly 43% being singletons. The sequences come from cultured PBMCs, collected from culture after CMV antigen stimulation. These receptor sequences come from a human donor in good health (CMV status not recorded). Some clones in this sample may be carry-over from other donors' samples.

This clonotype was observed a few times. The chain employs TRBV7-8 and TRBJ2-7, with D possibly matching TRBD1 (5 bases). Germline-derived CDR1 and CDR2 are SGHVS and FQNEAQ. V lost 3 bases and J 4 bases, leaving 13 bases between the germline ends. This CDR3 region has 14 residues. CDR3 residues: CASSFRESSYEQYF. The CDR3 DNA sequence: TGTGCCAGCAGCTTCAGGGAATCTAGTTACGAGCAGTACTTC.

The chain recombines TRBV29-1 with TRBJ2-7; 11 bases map to TRBD1. V dropped 2 bases and J dropped 3; count of bases not matched to a gene: 6. The CDR3 consists of 15 residues. CDR1 and CDR2 from the germline V gene are SQVTM and ANQGSEA. CDR3 residues: CSVERGTGGGYEQYF. The CDR3 nucleotides are TGCAGCGTTGAAAGGGGGACAGGGGGTGGCTACGAGCAGTACTTC.

This sequence joins TRBV10-3 and TRBJ2-7; D call uncertain. V shed 5 bases and J shed 0 bases, with 11 bases lying between them. The CDR3 has 14 residues. CDR1 ENHRY and CDR2 SYGVKD come from the germline V gene. Written as DNA, the CDR3 is TGTGCCATCAGTACGACCGCGAGCTCCTACGAGCAGTACTTC. Amino acids: CAISTTASSYEQYF.

This clonotype was counted only a few times. The rearrangement joins TRBV12-3 or TRBV12-4 to TRBJ1-5; no clear D. This CDR3 spans 14 amino acids. Trimming shortened V by 3 bases and J by 0 bases, and 6 bases separated the two germline ends. The CDR3 coding sequence is TGTGCCAGCAGTTTGTGGAATAGCAATCAGCCCCAGCATTTT. This codes for CASSLWNSNQPQHF.

The V and J genes are TRBV10-3 and TRBJ2-2; D is undetermined. Germline CDR1 is ENHRY and CDR2 is SYGVKD. Trimming shortened V by 6 bases and J by 3 bases, and 2 bases separated the two germline ends. CDR3 size: 11 residues. CDR3 sequence: CAISHTGELFF. CDR3 nucleotides: TGTGCCATCAGCCACACCGGGGAGCTGTTTTTT.

The chain is built from TRBV5-4 and TRBJ2-7, with a weak D call TRBD2 (6 bases). V was pared by 2 bases and J by 6 bases, with 12 bases between. The CDR3 has 13 amino acids. Germline assignment: CDR1 SGHNT and CDR2 YYREEE (reference sequence). CDR3 coding DNA: TGTGCCAGCAGCTTTGACATCGGGGGCGAGCAGTACTTC. This sequence encodes CASSFDIGGEQYF.

This clonotype appeared a few times. This chain links TRBV19 with TRBJ1-4; TRBD1 agrees at 10 bases. The germline V gene encodes CDR1 LNHDA and CDR2 SQIVND (reference sequence). This CDR3 has 14 amino acids. J gave up 10 bases and V 6 bases, and 8 bases lay outside the gene matches. The CDR3 sequence is CASSLDRGYAKLFF. For the CDR3, the DNA is TGTGCCAGTAGCCTGGACAGGGGGTATGCAAAACTGTTTTTT.

The genes are TRBV20-1 and TRBJ1-1; 9 bases are a match to TRBD1. There are 15 residues in the CDR3. The germline gives CDR1 DFQATT, CDR2 SNEGSKA (reference sequence). With 6 bases clipped from V and 5 bases from J, the junction kept 13 bases outside the gene matches. Here the CDR3 reads CSAPGQGVRETEAFF. The CDR3 DNA is TGCAGTGCCCCGGGACAGGGAGTGAGGGAGACTGAAGCTTTCTTT.

This clonotype has only a few counts. This sequence joins TRBV28 and TRBJ2-6; unclear D gene. The CDR3 runs to 13 residues. The germline gives CDR1 MDHEN, CDR2 SYDVKM. The ends were cut back, 6 bases at V and 0 bases at J, with 3 bases in the middle. The CDR3 protein is CASRYSGANVLTF. Written as DNA, the CDR3 is TGTGCCAGCAGGTACTCTGGGGCCAACGTCCTGACTTTC. The full variable domain, rest sourced from reference TRBV28 and TRBJ2-6, is DVKVTQSSRYLVKRTGEKVFLECVQDMDHENMFWYRQDPGLGLRLIYFSYDVKMKEKGDIPEGYSVSREKKERFSLILESASTNQTSMYLCASRYSGANVLTFGAGSRLTVL.

This clonotype was detected a few times. The chain couples TRBV7-8 to TRBJ2-7; 12 nucleotides align to TRBD2. J lost 2 bases, V lost 2 bases, and 7 bases had no gene match. The CDR3 has 17 residues. Germline loops: CDR1 SGHVS, CDR2 FQNEAQ. This CDR3 is CASSLSRTSGTAYEQYF. DNA of the CDR3: TGTGCCAGCAGCTTATCCCGGACTAGCGGGACCGCCTACGAGCAGTACTTC.

This clonotype came up a few times. The chain has TRBV5-6 and TRBJ2-5; TRBD1 matches 8 bases. Losses at the gene ends were 0 bases for V and 5 bases for J; bases not matched to a gene: 6. This CDR3 spans 15 amino acids. Germline CDR1 SGHDT, CDR2 YYEEEE. The CDR3 loop reads CASSLVAGGRETQYF. The CDR3 DNA is TGTGCCAGCAGCTTGGTAGCAGGGGGCAGGGAGACCCAGTACTTC.

The chain recombines TRBV20-1 with TRBJ2-3; 12 bases fit TRBD2. The CDR3 has 17 residues. The ends lost 6 bases at V and 4 bases at J; junction bases unmatched: 14. The germline CDR1 and CDR2 sequences are DFQATT and SNEGSKA (reference sequence). CDR3: CSAEKTSGSPASDTQYF. The CDR3 bases are TGCAGTGCCGAGAAGACTAGCGGGAGCCCCGCCTCAGATACGCAGTATTTT.

The J gene is TRBJ2-1, the V gene TRBV2; 11 bases align to TRBD2. The CDR3 extends over 15 amino acids. The V segment lost 4 bases and the J segment 8 bases; nucleotides outside the gene matches: 7. The germline V gene has CDR1 SNHLY and CDR2 FYNNEI. CDR3 amino acids: CASSGVAGGPDEQFF. The CDR3, as DNA: TGTGCCAGCAGTGGGGTAGCGGGAGGGCCGGATGAGCAGTTCTTC.

The chain links TRBV11-2 to TRBJ2-1; 7 bases are shared with TRBD2. The V gene end was trimmed by 5 bases and the J gene end by 8 bases; junction bases not matched to a gene: 9. Germline V gives CDR1 SGHAT, CDR2 FQNNGV. The CDR3 runs 14 residues. The CDR3 region is CASSLGREYHEQFF. The CDR3 nucleotides read TGTGCCAGCAGCCTAGGGCGGGAGTACCATGAGCAGTTCTTC.

This clonotype was found a few times. This chain links TRBV18 with TRBJ2-2, with a weak D call TRBD1 (5 bases). The CDR3 has 16 residues. CDR1 and CDR2 (germline): KGHSH, LQKENI. Trimming took 2 bases from V and 4 from J, leaving 14 bases between them. The DNA for the CDR3 is TGTGCCAGCTCACCAAGCTTGACAGATATCACCGGGGAGCTGTTTTTT. It encodes CASSPSLTDITGELFF.

This rearrangement joins TRBV5-1 to TRBJ1-1; D unresolved. This CDR3 has 13 residues. The V and J ends lost 5 bases and 1 base respectively, with 9 bases between them. Germline V CDR1 and CDR2: SGHRS, YFSETQ. The CDR3 bases are TGCGCCAGCAGACAAGGGAGGAACACTGAAGCTTTCTTT. It specifies CASRQGRNTEAFF.

The chain has TRBV11-2 and TRBJ2-7, with D perhaps given as TRBD1 or TRBD2 (6 bases each). Trimming took 5 bases from V and 3 from J, leaving 17 bases between them. This CDR3 has 15 amino acids. CDR1 SGHAT and CDR2 FQNNGV come from the germline V gene. The CDR3 spells CASSTLPGAIYEQYF. Written as DNA, the CDR3 is TGTGCCAGCAGCACCCTTCCGGGGGCCATCTACGAGCAGTACTTC.

This chain joins TRBV15 and TRBJ2-3, with a tentative D call TRBD2 (6 bases). CDR3 size: 15 residues. Germline assignment: CDR1 LNHNV and CDR2 YYDKDF (reference sequence). V lost 8 bases to trimming and J lost 4 bases, with 19 bases between them. The CDR3 bases are TGTGCCACCTCGACTAGGCGCACCCACGCAGATACGCAGTATTTT. This gives the protein CATSTRRTHADTQYF.

The rearrangement uses TRBV6-5 and TRBJ1-3; no firm D call. Between the trimmed V and J ends, which lost 2 bases and 3 bases, there was a span of 8 bases. Looked up from germline, CDR1 is MNHEY and CDR2 is SVGAGI. CDR3 length: 14 amino acids. The CDR3 region is CASSYSHDGNTIYF. CDR3 sequence (DNA): TGTGCCAGCAGTTACAGCCATGATGGAAACACCATATATTTT.

The V and J genes are TRBV11-2 and TRBJ1-2; the D gene is possibly TRBD1 (5 bases). Trimming took 0 bases from V and 4 from J, leaving 18 bases between them. Per the germline V gene, CDR1 is SGHAT and CDR2 is FQNNGV. The CDR3 covers 17 residues. CDR3 sequence: CASSLDPVWGDRYGYTF. In DNA form, the CDR3 reads TGTGCCAGCAGCTTAGATCCTGTGTGGGGCGACCGCTATGGCTACACCTTC.

There are many counts of this clonotype. The chain couples TRBV7-2 to TRBJ2-1; D ambiguous. CDR1 and CDR2 (germline): SGHTA, FQGNSA. This CDR3 is 11 amino acids long. V was pared by 3 bases and J by 10 bases, with 7 bases between. This CDR3 is CASSFLIEQFF. CDR3 DNA sequence: TGTGCCAGCAGCTTTCTTATCGAGCAGTTCTTC.

The chain is built from TRBV4-1 and TRBJ2-5; the D gene is possibly TRBD1 (6 bases). From germline, CDR1 is MGHRA and CDR2 YSYEKL. Trimming removed 4 bases from V and 11 bases from J, with 20 bases in between. The CDR3 runs 14 residues. The CDR3 sequence is CASSRGFDGQPQYF. For the CDR3, the DNA is TGCGCCAGCAGCCGGGGGTTTGATGGACAGCCTCAGTACTTC.

The chain links TRBV4-3 to TRBJ2-7, with TRBD2 matching 12 bases. Germline CDR1 LGHNA, CDR2 YSLEER. The CDR3 runs to 17 residues. With V trimmed by 0 bases and J by 4 bases, 7 bases remained unmatched. CDR3 sequence reads: CASSQETLTSGSYEQYF. In DNA form, the CDR3 reads TGCGCCAGCAGCCAAGAGACCCTGACTAGCGGGAGTTACGAGCAGTACTTC.

There are a few counts of this clonotype. J is TRBJ1-5 and V is TRBV6-2 or TRBV6-3; 7 bases align to TRBD1. The junction had 5 bases not matched to a gene; V was cut back by 2 bases and J by 4 bases. This CDR3 comprises 15 residues. Germline values: CDR1 MNHEY, CDR2 SVGEGT. This CDR3 is CASSYRDSTNQPQHF. DNA for the CDR3: TGTGCCAGCAGTTACAGGGACAGTACAAATCAGCCCCAGCATTTT.

This clonotype was counted a few times. The rearrangement links TRBV4-3 to TRBJ2-5, with 13 bases that match TRBD2. The V gene's germline CDR1 is LGHNA and CDR2 YSLEER. The CDR3 has 16 residues. The junction had 5 bases not matched to a gene; V was cut back by 0 bases and J by 7 bases. The CDR3 loop is CASSQEERLAGGTQYF. The CDR3 coding sequence is TGCGCCAGCAGCCAAGAGGAGCGACTAGCGGGAGGGACCCAGTACTTC.

Only one count was recorded for this clonotype. This chain connects TRBV11-2 to TRBJ1-3; D gene ambiguous. Trimming stripped 4 bases from V and 3 bases from J, with 16 bases between. CDR1 is SGHAT and CDR2 is FQNNGV in the germline V gene. The CDR3 is 16 amino acids. This chain's CDR3 is CASSSRLGSLGNTIYF. CDR3 sequence (DNA): TGTGCCAGCAGCTCCCGGCTCGGATCCCTTGGAAACACCATATATTTT.

This clonotype occurred once. DNA for the CDR3: TGCAGTGCTAGAGAAACTAGCGGGAAAAACATTCAGTACTTC. Residues: CSARETSGKNIQYF. The gene calls are TRBV20-1 and TRBJ2-4; 9 nucleotides agree with TRBD2. Germline V CDR1 and CDR2: DFQATT, SNEGSKA (reference sequence). Trimming took 0 bases from V and 4 from J; bases not matched to a gene: 1. There are 14 residues in the CDR3.